The clone carrying this T cell receptor (beta chain) was seen repeatedly, ten times or more. Its target is unknown. This sample is drawn from a study of response to subunit inactivated influenza vaccine. Points from the study as a whole: Researchers suggested that each seasonal influenza vaccination recruits few new T cells.

CDR3 length: 14 residues. Per the germline V gene, CDR1 is MNHEY and CDR2 is SVGAGI. V lost 0 bases, J lost 5 bases, and 10 bases lay in between. TCRdb independently ran MiXCR on the RT-PCR reads; one entry per CDR3 protein. The sample lists under 550,000 distinct CDR3 sequences, more than 7% seen once, with 10% to 15% in the top ten. The V gene is TRBV6-5, the J gene TRBJ2-5; weak D call: TRBD1 (5 bases). The sequence was collected from a man between 50 and 69 years old who received an inactivated influenza vaccine. Sequenced here: PBMCs from blood, sampled roughly 24 months after vaccination. CDR3 nucleotide sequence: TGTGCCAGCAGTTACTCGAGTAGGGGCGAGACCCAGTACTTC. Translated: CASSYSSRGETQYF.